This T cell receptor beta chain derives from a study of read filtering for tumor transcriptome and immune sequencing. The table lists this clonotype with a few counts. This library used approximately 390 ng RNA and molecular barcoded adaptors spanning alpha/delta and beta/gamma chains. TCRdb independently ran MiXCR on the reads; one entry per CDR3 protein. The repertoire holds 50,000 or so distinct CDR3 sequences, with around a fifth as singletons. Trimming took off 7 bases at V and 2 bases at J, with 10 bases between the two ends. Germline lookup yields CDR1 SGHRS and CDR2 YFSETQ. This CDR3 has 12 amino acids.

Sequencing input: a population of CD138-negative cells sorted from bone marrow. This clonotype was sampled from a donor at least 40 years old with multiple myeloma. The V call is TRBV5-1, the J call TRBJ2-7; no reliable D call. CDR3 bases: TGCGCCAGCGGCCCGGGTGCCTACGAGCAGTACTTC. It is translated as CASGPGAYEQYF.